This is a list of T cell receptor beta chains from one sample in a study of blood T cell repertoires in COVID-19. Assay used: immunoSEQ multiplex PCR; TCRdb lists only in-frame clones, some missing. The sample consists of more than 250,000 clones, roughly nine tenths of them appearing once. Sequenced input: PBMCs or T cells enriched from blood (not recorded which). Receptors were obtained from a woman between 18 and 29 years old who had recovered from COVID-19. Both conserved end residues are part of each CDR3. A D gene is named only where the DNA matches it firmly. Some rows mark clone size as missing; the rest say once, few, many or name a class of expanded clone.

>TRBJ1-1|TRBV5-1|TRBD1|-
TGCGCCAGCAGCTTGGGTCGACAGGGGGGTAAAGCTTTCTTT
CASSLGRQGGKAFF
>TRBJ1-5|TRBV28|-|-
TGTGCCAGCAGTCCAGGCGGGGGGTCGATTCAGCCCCAGCATTTT
CASSPGGGSIQPQHF
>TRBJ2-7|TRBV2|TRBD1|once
TGTGCCAGCGGCAAGGACAGGGGTTCCTACGAGCAGTACTTC
CASGKDRGSYEQYF
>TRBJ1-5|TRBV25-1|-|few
TGTGCCAGCAGTGAAAGAGTTAGCAATCAGCCCCAGCATTTT
CASSERVSNQPQHF
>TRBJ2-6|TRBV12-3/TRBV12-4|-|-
TGTGCCAGCAGTTACCGCGGGGGCGGGGCTTTC
CASSYRGGGAF
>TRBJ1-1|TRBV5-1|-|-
TGCGCCAGCAGCCTGACGTTCAACAGCGGCACTGAAGCTTTCTTT
CASSLTFNSGTEAFF
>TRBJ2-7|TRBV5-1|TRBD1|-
TGCGCCAGCAGCTTGGCAAACTATTACAGGGGTTCCCACGAGCAGTACTTC
CASSLANYYRGSHEQYF
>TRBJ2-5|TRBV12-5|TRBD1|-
TGTGCTAGTGGTGGACAGGGCGTACGGACCCAGTACTTC
CASGGQGVRTQYF
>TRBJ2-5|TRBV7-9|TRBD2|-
TGTGCCAGCAGCGCACCAGGGACTAGCGGGGACCAAGAGACCCAGTACTTC
CASSAPGTSGDQETQYF
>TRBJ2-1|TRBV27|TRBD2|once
TGTGCCAGCAGTTTTCGGACTAGCGGATACAATGAGCAGTTCTTC
CASSFRTSGYNEQFF
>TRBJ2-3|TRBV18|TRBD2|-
TGTGCCAGCTCAAGCACTAGCGGGGACACAGATACGCAGTATTTT
CASSSTSGDTDTQYF
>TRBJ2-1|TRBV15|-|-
TGTGCCACCAGCAGAGATCCGGACAATGAGCAGTTCTTC
CATSRDPDNEQFF
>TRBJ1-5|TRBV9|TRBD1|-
TGTGCCAGCAGCGTCCGGGACAGGGTGGGGCAGCAGCCCCAGCATTTT
CASSVRDRVGQQPQHF
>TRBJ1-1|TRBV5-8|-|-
TGTGCCAGCAGCTTGATCTTACGGGCTGAAGCTTTCTTT
CASSLILRAEAFF
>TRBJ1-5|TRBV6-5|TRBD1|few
TGTGCCATAGAGGGACAGCTGGGCAATCAGCCCCAGCATTTT
CAIEGQLGNQPQHF
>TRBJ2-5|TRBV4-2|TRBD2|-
TGTGCCAGCAGCCAAACGTATACTAGCGGGAGTGGAAAAGAGACCCAGTACTTC
CASSQTYTSGSGKETQYF
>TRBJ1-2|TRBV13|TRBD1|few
TGTGCCAGCAGCCTCCGGACAGGAACACTTTATGGCTACACCTTC
CASSLRTGTLYGYTF
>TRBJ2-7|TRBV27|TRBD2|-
TGTGCCAGCAGTTTATCGGGGGGAGGGCCTTTTACGTCCTACGAGCAGTACTTC
CASSLSGGGPFTSYEQYF
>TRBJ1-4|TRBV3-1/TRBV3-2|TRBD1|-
TGTGCCAGCAGCCTCAGGGGGATAAATGAAAAACTGTTTTTT
CASSLRGINEKLFF
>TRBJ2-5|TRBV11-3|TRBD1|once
TGTGCCAGCAGCTTAAGGGAAGGGACGGGACAGGAGACCCAGTACTTC
CASSLREGTGQETQYF
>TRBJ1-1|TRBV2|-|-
TGTGCCAGCAGTGTACAGGGCCCGAACACTGAAGCTTTCTTT
CASSVQGPNTEAFF
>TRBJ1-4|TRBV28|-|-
TGTGCCAGCAGTTTTGTCAGGAATGAAAAACTGTTTTTT
CASSFVRNEKLFF
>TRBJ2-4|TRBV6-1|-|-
TGTGCCAGCAGTGAACAGGGAAAGGGGGACATTCAGTACTTC
CASSEQGKGDIQYF
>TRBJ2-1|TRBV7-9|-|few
TGTGCCAGCAGCCAATGGACAGTGGGGAATGAGCAGTTCTTC
CASSQWTVGNEQFF
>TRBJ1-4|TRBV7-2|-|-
TGTGCCAGCAGCTTAGAGGGGTGGGGTCTCGGGGAAAAACTGTTTTTT
CASSLEGWGLGEKLFF
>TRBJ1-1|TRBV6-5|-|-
TGTGCCAGCAGTTACGCAGGGTTGACTGAAGCTTTCTTT
CASSYAGLTEAFF
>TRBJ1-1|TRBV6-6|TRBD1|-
TGTGCCAGCAGTACCCGGGACAGGGCCTTGTTT
CASSTRDRALF
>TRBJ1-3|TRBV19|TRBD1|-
TGTGCCAGTAGGGAACAGGGGGCGATATCTGGAAACACCATATATTTT
CASREQGAISGNTIYF
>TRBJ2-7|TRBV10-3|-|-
TGTGCCATCACCAGGGACGGGAGCTCCTACGAGCAGTACTTC
CAITRDGSSYEQYF
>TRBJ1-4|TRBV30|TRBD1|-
TGTGCCTGGAGTGTATGGGGACAGACTACAACTAATGAAAAACTGTTTTTT
CAWSVWGQTTTNEKLFF